This entry lists 14 T cell receptor beta chains sequenced from one sample in a study of patients and donors after allogeneic stem cell transplantation. A single record per CDR3 protein comes from TCRdb applying MiXCR to the RT-PCR reads. Of some 21,000 distinct CDR3 sequences in the sample, around 30% were seen once. The material sequenced was blood, either unsorted or a sorted T cell fraction (not recorded which). Source of these receptors: a human donor who was either an allogeneic HSCT recipient or a stem cell or donor lymphocyte infusion donor (not recorded which). It is not recorded whose cells these are; they may come from a transplant donor.

This clonotype was picked up a small number of times. The chain has TRBV9 and TRBJ1-2; the D is unclear. Trimming cost V 4 bases and J 8 bases, with 12 bases left between them. Germline V lookup: CDR1 SGDLS, CDR2 YYNGEE. The CDR3 runs to 12 residues. CDR3 nucleotide sequence: TGTGCCAGCAGCCCGGGATTAATGGGCTACACCTTC. Its protein is CASSPGLMGYTF.

V and J are TRBV20-1 and TRBJ2-7; a weak D match, TRBD2 (5 bases). V shed 4 bases and J shed 6 bases, with 13 bases lying between them. The CDR3 covers 12 residues. Germline V lookup: CDR1 DFQATT, CDR2 SNEGSKA (reference sequence). The CDR3 spells CSAIRARGEQYF. The CDR3 region has the DNA TGCAGTGCTATCCGGGCCCGGGGCGAGCAGTACTTC.

The chain recombines TRBV12-3 or TRBV12-4 with TRBJ2-1; 7 bases agree with TRBD2. The ends lost 3 bases at V and 4 bases at J; junction bases unmatched: 3. This CDR3 has 14 amino acids. In DNA form, the CDR3 reads TGTGCCAGCAGTTTGACTAGCCTATACAATGAGCAGTTCTTC. Amino acid sequence: CASSLTSLYNEQFF.

CDR3 sequence: CASSLNSLNTEAFF. DNA for the CDR3: TGTGCCAGCAGCTTGAACAGCTTGAACACTGAAGCTTTCTTT. The V gene is TRBV7-9, the J gene TRBJ1-1; D gene unclear. V lost 3 bases and J 0 bases, leaving 8 bases between the germline ends. The CDR3 consists of 14 residues. Germline CDR1 and CDR2: SEHNR and FQNEAQ (reference sequence).

The J gene is TRBJ2-1, the V gene TRBV5-1; possibly TRBD2 for D (6 bases). Germline CDR1 reads SGHRS; CDR2 reads YFSETQ. V shed 3 bases and J shed 0 bases, with 13 bases lying between them. This CDR3 has 16 amino acids. In DNA form, the CDR3 reads TGCGCCAGCAGCTACCAAGCGGGCAGCTCCTACAATGAGCAGTTCTTC. Its protein is CASSYQAGSSYNEQFF.

The rearrangement joins TRBV28 to TRBJ1-6, with a possible D match to TRBD1 (6 bases). Germline V CDR1 and CDR2: MDHEN, SYDVKM. The CDR3 sequence is 14 residues long. V was pared by 2 bases and J by 6 bases, with 8 bases between. The CDR3 loop reads CASSLIQGNSPLHF. The CDR3 bases are TGTGCCAGCAGTTTAATACAGGGTAATTCACCCCTCCACTTT.

This sequence joins TRBV7-9 and TRBJ1-1, with a weak D call TRBD1 (6 bases). Looked up from germline, CDR1 is SEHNR and CDR2 is FQNEAQ (reference sequence). The CDR3 spans 14 residues. V gave up 5 bases and J gave up 4 bases, with 14 bases separating them. CDR3 sequence (DNA): TGTGCCAGCAGCCCACAGGGAAGAGGCACTGAAGCTTTCTTT. This translates into CASSPQGRGTEAFF.

The chain has TRBV6-6 and TRBJ1-2; D is undetermined. V lost 11 bases and J 8 bases, leaving 18 bases between the germline ends. The CDR3 totals 12 residues. Germline V CDR1 and CDR2: MNHNY, SVGAGI (reference sequence). The CDR3 loop is CAARPGEGGYTF. CDR3 bases: TGTGCCGCGAGACCAGGAGAGGGAGGCTACACCTTC.

V usage is TRBV4-2 and J usage is TRBJ1-4; perhaps TRBD1 as D (5 bases). Germline V gives CDR1 LGHNA, CDR2 YNFKEQ. Between the trimmed V and J ends, which lost 3 bases and 6 bases, there was a span of 8 bases. The CDR3 spans 13 residues. CDR3 DNA sequence: TGTGCCAGCAGCCAGGGGGGACATGAAAAACTGTTTTTT. Protein: CASSQGGHEKLFF.

This clonotype has just one count. The rearrangement joins TRBV3-1 to TRBJ1-5, with 9 bases identical to TRBD1. CDR3 length: 13 residues. Germline CDR1 is LGHDT and CDR2 is YNNKEL (reference sequence). V was clipped by 3 bases and J by 11 bases; unmatched bases: 5. The CDR3 DNA is TGTGCCAGCAGCCAGGACAGGGGTGGAGCCCAGCATTTT. Amino acid sequence: CASSQDRGGAQHF. Together with reference TRBV3-1 and TRBJ1-5, the CDR3 gives the full variable domain: DTAVSQTPKYLVTQMGNDKSIKCEQNLGHDTMYWYKQDSKKFLKIMFSYNNKELIINETVPNRFSPKSPDKAHLNLHINSLELGDSAVYFCASSQDRGGAQHFGDGTRLSIL.

The chain is built from TRBV9 and TRBJ2-2; D ambiguous. CDR3 length: 12 amino acids. The V end was cut by 4 bases, the J end by 5 bases, with 6 bases between. The V gene's germline CDR1 is SGDLS and CDR2 YYNGEE. CDR3 sequence (DNA): TGTGCCAGCAGCCTCTCTACCGGGGAGCTGTTTTTT. Encoded protein: CASSLSTGELFF.

There are a few counts of this clonotype. This chain links TRBV28 with TRBJ1-1; D is undetermined. V was shortened by 7 bases and J by 1 base, with 13 bases between the two germline ends. Germline V gene sequence: CDR1 MDHEN, CDR2 SYDVKM. This CDR3 has 14 amino acids. The CDR3 DNA is TGTGCCAGCACCATATCGGTCCCGAACACTGAAGCTTTCTTT. This translates into CASTISVPNTEAFF.

This clonotype was observed a handful of times. The chain employs TRBV9 and TRBJ2-3; unclear D gene. Germline V gene lookup returns CDR1 SGDLS and CDR2 YYNGEE. The V gene lost 4 bases and the J gene lost 5 bases, with 11 bases spanning the gap. CDR3 size: 13 residues. This CDR3 is CASSYDFGDTQYF. DNA for the CDR3: TGTGCCAGCAGCTACGACTTTGGAGATACGCAGTATTTT. Based on the CDR3 plus reference TRBV9 and TRBJ2-3, the full variable domain is DSGVTQTPKHLITATGQRVTLRCSPRSGDLSVYWYQQSLDQGLQFLIQYYNGEERAKGNILERFSAQQFPDLHSELNLSSLELGDSALYFCASSYDFGDTQYFGPGTRLTVL.

The rearrangement links TRBV6-5 to TRBJ2-3; 8 positions match TRBD2. This CDR3 region has 16 residues. The ends lost 5 bases at V and 3 bases at J; junction bases unmatched: 10. Germline lookup yields CDR1 MNHEY and CDR2 SVGAGI. In DNA, the CDR3 is TGTGCCAGCAGTCCCCGGGAGGGGGTCGGGACAGATACGCAGTATTTT. It yields the protein CASSPREGVGTDTQYF.